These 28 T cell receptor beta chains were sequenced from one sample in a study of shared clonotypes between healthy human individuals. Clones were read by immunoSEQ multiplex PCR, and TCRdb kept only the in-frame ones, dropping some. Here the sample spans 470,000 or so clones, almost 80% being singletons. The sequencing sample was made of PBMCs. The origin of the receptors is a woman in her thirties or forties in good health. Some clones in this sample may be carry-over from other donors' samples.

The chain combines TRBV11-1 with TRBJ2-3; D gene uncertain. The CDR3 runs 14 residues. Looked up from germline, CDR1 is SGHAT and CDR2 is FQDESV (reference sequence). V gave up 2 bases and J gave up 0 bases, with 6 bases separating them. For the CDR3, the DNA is TGTGCCAGCAGCTTACGCAGGAGCACAGATACGCAGTATTTT. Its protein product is CASSLRRSTDTQYF.

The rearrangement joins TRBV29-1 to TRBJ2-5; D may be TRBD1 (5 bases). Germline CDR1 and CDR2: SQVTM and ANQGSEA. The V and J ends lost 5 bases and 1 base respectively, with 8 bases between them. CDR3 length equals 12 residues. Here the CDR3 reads CSVHDSQETQYF. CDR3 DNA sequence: TGCAGCGTTCACGACAGCCAAGAGACCCAGTACTTC.

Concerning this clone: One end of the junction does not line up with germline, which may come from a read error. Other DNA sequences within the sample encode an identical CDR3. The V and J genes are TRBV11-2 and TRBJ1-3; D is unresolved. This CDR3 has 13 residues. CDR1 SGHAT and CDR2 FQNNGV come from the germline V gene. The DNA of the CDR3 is TGTGCTAGCAGCTTAGATACGCCGAACACCATATATTTT. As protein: CASSLDTPNTIYF. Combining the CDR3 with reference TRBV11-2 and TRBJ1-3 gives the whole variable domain EAGVAQSPRYKIIEKRQSVAFWCNPISGHATLYWYQQILGQGPKLLIQFQNNGVVDDSQLPKDRFSAERLKGVDSTLKIQPAKLEDSAVYLCASSLDTPNTIYFGEGSWLTVV.

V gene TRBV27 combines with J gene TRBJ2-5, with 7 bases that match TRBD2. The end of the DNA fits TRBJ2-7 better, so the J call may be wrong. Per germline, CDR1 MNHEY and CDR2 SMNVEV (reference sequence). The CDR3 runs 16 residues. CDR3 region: CASSLRVGAGTYEQYF. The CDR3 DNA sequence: TGTGCCAGCAGTTTACGGGTGGGAGCGGGGACCTACGAGCAGTACTTC.

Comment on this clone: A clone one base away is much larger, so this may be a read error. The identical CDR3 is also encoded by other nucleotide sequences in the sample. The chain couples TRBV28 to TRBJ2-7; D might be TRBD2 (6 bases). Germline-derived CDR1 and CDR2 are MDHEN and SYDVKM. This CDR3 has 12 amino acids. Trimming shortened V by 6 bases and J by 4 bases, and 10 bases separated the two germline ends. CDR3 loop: CASRGGPYEQYF. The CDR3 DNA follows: TGTGCCAGCAGGGGGGGACCTTACGAGCAGTACTTC.

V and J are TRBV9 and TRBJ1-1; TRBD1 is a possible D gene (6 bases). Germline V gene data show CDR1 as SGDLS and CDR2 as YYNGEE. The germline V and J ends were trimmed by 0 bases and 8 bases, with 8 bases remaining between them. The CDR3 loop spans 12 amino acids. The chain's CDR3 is CASSVGGGEAFF. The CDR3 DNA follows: TGTGCCAGCAGCGTAGGAGGGGGAGAAGCTTTCTTT. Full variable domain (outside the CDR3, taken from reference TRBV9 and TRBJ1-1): DSGVTQTPKHLITATGQRVTLRCSPRSGDLSVYWYQQSLDQGLQFLIQYYNGEERAKGNILERFSAQQFPDLHSELNLSSLELGDSALYFCASSVGGGEAFFGQGTRLTVV.

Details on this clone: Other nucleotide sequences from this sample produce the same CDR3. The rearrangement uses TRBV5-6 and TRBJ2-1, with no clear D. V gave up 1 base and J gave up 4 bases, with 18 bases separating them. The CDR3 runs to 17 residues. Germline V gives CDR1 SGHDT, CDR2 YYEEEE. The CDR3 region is CASSLTGLVGGYNEQFF. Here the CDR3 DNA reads TGTGCCAGCAGCTTGACTGGGCTAGTTGGTGGGTACAATGAGCAGTTCTTC.

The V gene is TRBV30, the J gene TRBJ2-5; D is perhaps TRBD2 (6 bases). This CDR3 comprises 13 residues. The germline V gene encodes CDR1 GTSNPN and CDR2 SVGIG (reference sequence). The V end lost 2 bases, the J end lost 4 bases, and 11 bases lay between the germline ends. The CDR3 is CAWSHGGSETQYF. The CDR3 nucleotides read TGTGCCTGGAGTCATGGGGGGTCAGAGACCCAGTACTTC.

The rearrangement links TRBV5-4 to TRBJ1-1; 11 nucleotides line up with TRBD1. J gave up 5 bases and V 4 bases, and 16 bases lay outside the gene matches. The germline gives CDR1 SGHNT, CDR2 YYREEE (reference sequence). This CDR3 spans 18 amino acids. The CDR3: CASSRPSGTGGWGTEAFF. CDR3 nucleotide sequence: TGTGCCAGCAGCCGGCCCTCCGGGACAGGGGGATGGGGTACTGAAGCTTTCTTT.

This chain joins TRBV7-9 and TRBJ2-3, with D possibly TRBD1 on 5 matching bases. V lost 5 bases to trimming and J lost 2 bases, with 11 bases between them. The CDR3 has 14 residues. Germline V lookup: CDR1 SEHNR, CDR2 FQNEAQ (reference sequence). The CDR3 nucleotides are TGTGCCAGCAGCCCCAAACAGGCCACAGATACGCAGTATTTT. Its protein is CASSPKQATDTQYF.

The CDR3 DNA follows: TGCGCCAGCAGCTACGCCGACGAGACCCAGTACTTC. Translating it yields CASSYADETQYF. This chain joins TRBV5-1 and TRBJ2-5, with D uncertain. Germline loops: CDR1 SGHRS, CDR2 YFSETQ. The CDR3 is 12 amino acids. V was trimmed by 3 bases and J by 5 bases, leaving 8 bases between them.

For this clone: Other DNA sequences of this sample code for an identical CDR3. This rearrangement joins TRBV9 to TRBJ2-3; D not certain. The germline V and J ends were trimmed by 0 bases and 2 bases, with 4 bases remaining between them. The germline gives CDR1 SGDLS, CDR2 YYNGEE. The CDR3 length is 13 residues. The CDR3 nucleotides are TGTGCCAGCAGCGTAGCTCTCACAGATACGCAGTATTTT. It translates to CASSVALTDTQYF.

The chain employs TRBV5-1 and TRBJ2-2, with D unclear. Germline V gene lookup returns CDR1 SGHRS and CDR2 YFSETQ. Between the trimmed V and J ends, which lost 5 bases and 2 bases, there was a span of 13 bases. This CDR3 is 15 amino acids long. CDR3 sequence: CASSLSPPNTGELFF. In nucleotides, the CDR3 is TGCGCCAGCAGTCTGAGCCCTCCTAACACCGGGGAGCTGTTTTTT.

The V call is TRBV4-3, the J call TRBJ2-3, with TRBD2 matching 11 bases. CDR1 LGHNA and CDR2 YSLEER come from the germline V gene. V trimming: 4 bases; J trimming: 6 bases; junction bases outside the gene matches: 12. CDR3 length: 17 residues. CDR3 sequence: CASSRQLAGEGEDTQYF. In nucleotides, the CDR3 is TGCGCCAGCAGCCGCCAACTAGCGGGAGAGGGTGAGGATACGCAGTATTTT.

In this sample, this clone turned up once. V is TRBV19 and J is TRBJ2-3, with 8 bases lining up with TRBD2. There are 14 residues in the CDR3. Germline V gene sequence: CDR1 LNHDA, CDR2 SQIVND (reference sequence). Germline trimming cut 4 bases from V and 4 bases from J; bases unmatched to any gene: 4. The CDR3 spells CASSTGGRPDTQYF. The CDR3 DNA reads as TGTGCCAGTAGTACTGGCGGGAGGCCAGATACGCAGTATTTT.

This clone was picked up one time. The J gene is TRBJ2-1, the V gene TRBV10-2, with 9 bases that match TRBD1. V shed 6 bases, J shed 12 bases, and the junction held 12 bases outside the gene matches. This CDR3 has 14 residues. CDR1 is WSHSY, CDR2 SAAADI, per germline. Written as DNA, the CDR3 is TGCGCCAGCAGGGGACAGGGTGATCAAAGTGGGCAGTTCTTC. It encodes CASRGQGDQSGQFF.

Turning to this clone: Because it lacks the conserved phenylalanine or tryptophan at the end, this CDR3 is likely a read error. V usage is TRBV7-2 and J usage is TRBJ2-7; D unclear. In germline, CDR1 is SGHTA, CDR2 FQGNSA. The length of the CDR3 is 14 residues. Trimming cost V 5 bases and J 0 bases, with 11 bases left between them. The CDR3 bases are TGTGCCAGCAGCATACGGACGGACTCCTACGAGCAGTACCTC. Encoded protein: CASSIRTDSYEQYL.

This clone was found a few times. CDR3 bases: TGTGCCAGCAGTTACCAGGGAAATCGGGGAAACACCATATATTTT. Protein: CASSYQGNRGNTIYF. The chain employs TRBV6-6 and TRBJ1-3; perhaps TRBD1 as D (5 bases). Germline assignment: CDR1 MNHNY and CDR2 SVGAGI (reference sequence). This CDR3 comprises 15 residues. Trimming stripped 2 bases from V and 4 bases from J, with 12 bases between.

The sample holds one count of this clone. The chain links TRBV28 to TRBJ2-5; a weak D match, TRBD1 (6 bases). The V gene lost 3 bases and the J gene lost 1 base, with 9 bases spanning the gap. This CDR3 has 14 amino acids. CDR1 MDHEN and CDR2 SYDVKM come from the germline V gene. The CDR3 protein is CASSFNRVQETQYF. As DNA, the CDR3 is TGTGCCAGCAGTTTCAACAGGGTCCAAGAGACCCAGTACTTC.

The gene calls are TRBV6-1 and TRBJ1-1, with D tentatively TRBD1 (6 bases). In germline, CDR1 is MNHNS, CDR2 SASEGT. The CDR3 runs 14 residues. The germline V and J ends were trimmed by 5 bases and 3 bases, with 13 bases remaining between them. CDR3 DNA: TGTGCCAGCAGTCGTGACAGGATCGACACTGAAGCTTTCTTT. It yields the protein CASSRDRIDTEAFF.

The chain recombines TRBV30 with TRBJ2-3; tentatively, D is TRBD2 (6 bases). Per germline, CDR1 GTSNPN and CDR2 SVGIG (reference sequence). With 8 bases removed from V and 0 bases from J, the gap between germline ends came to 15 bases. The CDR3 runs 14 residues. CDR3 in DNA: TGTGCCAGGGCGGGACTGAGGAGCACAGATACGCAGTATTTT. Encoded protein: CARAGLRSTDTQYF.

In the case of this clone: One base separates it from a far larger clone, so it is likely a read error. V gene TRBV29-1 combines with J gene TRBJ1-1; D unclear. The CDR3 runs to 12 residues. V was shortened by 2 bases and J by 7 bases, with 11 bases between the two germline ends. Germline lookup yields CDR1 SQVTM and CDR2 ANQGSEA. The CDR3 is CSVERVSIEAFF. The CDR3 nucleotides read TGCAGCGTTGAACGGGTCAGCATTGAAGCTTTCTTT.

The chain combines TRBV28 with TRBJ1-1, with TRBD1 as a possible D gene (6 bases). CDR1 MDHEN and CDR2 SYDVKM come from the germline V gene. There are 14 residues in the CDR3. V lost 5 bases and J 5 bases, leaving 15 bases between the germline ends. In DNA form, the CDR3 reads TGTGCCAGCAGTGGGACACAGGGAAGTACTGAAGCTTTCTTT. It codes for CASSGTQGSTEAFF.

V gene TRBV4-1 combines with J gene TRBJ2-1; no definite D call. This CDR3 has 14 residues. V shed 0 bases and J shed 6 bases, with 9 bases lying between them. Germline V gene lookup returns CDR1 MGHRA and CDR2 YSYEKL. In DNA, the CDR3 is TGCGCCAGCAGCCAAGATGAGGCGGCCAATGAGCAGTTCTTC. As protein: CASSQDEAANEQFF.

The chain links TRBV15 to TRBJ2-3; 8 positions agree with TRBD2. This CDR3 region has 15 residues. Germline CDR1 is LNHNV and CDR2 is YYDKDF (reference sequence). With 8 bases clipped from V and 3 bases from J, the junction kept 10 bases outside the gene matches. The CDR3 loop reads CATGRGGQRTDTQYF. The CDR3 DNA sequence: TGTGCCACCGGCCGGGGGGGGCAGAGAACAGATACGCAGTATTTT. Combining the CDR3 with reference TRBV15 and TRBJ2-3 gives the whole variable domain DAMVIQNPRYQVTQFGKPVTLSCSQTLNHNVMYWYQQKSSQAPKLLFHYYDKDFNNEADTPDNFQSRRPNTSFCFLDIRSPGLGDTAMYLCATGRGGQRTDTQYFGPGTRLTVL.

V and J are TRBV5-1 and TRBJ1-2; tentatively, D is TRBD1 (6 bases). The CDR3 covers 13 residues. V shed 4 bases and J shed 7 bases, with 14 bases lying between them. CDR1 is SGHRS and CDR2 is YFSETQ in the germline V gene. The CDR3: CASSPQGGSGYTF. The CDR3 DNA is TGCGCCAGCAGCCCACAGGGTGGTAGTGGCTACACCTTC. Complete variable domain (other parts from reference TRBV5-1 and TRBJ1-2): KAGVTQTPRYLIKTRGQQVTLSCSPISGHRSVSWYQQTPGQGLQFLFEYFSETQRNKGNFPGRFSGRQFSNSRSEMNVSTLELGDSALYLCASSPQGGSGYTFGSGTRLTVV.

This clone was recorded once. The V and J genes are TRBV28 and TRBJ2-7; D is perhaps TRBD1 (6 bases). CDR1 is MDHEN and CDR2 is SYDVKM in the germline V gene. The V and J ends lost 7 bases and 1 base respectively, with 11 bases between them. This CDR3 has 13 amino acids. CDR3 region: CASTTGRSYEQYF. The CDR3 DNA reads TGTGCCAGCACGACAGGTCGGTCCTACGAGCAGTACTTC.

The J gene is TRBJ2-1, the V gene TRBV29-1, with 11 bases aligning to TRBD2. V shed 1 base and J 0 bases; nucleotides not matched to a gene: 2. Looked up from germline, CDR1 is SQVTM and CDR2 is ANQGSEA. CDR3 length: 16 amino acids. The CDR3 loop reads CSVEGLAGSSYNEQFF. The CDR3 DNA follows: TGCAGCGTTGAAGGACTAGCGGGAAGCTCCTACAATGAGCAGTTCTTC.